Listed below are T cell receptor beta chains from one sample, sequenced in a study of CD8+ T cells in alopecia areata. Produced via immunoSEQ multiplex PCR; TCRdb's table is partial and in-frame only. The sample has about 140,000 clones, roughly 53% seen once; the top ten hold roughly 6.5%. Sequencing used CD4+ T cells sorted from blood, obtained at week 0. The origin of the receptors is a human donor with alopecia areata. Each CDR3 is given with its conserved first and last residue. Each record gives: D gene, V gene, J gene, clone size, CDR3 protein, CDR3 DNA. A D gene is named only where the DNA matches it firmly. Expanded clones are given a class, and other clones once, few, many or no size at all.

NA,TRBV2,TRBJ2-1,many,CASNPPYRVEQFF,TGTGCCAGCAACCCACCTTACAGGGTTGAGCAGTTCTTC
NA,TRBV5-1,TRBJ2-5,NA,CASSDGYQETQYF,TGCGCCAGCAGCGACGGATACCAAGAGACCCAGTACTTC
TRBD1,TRBV29-1,TRBJ2-6,few,CSVPGGSGANVLTF,TGCAGCGTTCCAGGGGGCTCTGGGGCCAACGTCCTGACTTTC
TRBD2,TRBV7-9,TRBJ2-5,NA,CASTGEGTPETQYF,TGTGCCAGCACCGGGGAGGGGACTCCAGAGACCCAGTACTTC
NA,TRBV18,TRBJ2-5,few,CASSQRETQYF,TGTGCCAGCTCACAGAGGGAGACCCAGTACTTC
TRBD2,TRBV4-2,TRBJ2-5,NA,CASSQGSAGLVGETQYF,TGTGCCAGCAGCCAGGGATCGGCCGGACTAGTAGGGGAGACCCAGTACTTC
NA,TRBV6-5,TRBJ2-3,NA,CASSSSLTDTQYF,TGTGCCAGCAGTTCATCCCTCACAGATACGCAGTATTTT
NA,TRBV4-3,TRBJ2-7,NA,CASSPSLGSEQYF,TGCGCCAGCAGCCCGAGTTTGGGGTCCGAGCAGTACTTC
TRBD2,TRBV7-2,TRBJ2-5,once,CASSPYSGGRETQYF,TGTGCCAGCAGCCCATATAGCGGGGGCAGAGAGACCCAGTACTTC
NA,TRBV29-1,TRBJ1-1,NA,CSVVQSTEAFF,TGCAGCGTTGTGCAAAGCACTGAAGCTTTCTTT
NA,TRBV7-8,TRBJ1-5,NA,CASSLDSNQPQHF,TGTGCCAGCAGCTTAGACTCCAATCAGCCCCAGCATTTT
TRBD2,TRBV4-2,TRBJ2-3,NA,CASSPKAGGPTDTQYF,TGTGCCAGCAGCCCGAAAGCGGGGGGGCCTACAGATACGCAGTATTTT
NA,TRBV25-1,TRBJ2-3,few,CASSPSGVRDTQYF,TGTGCCAGCAGCCCTTCCGGGGTAAGGGATACGCAGTATTTT
TRBD1,TRBV30,TRBJ1-1,NA,CAWNRGSGNTEAFF,TGTGCCTGGAACAGGGGATCGGGGAACACTGAAGCTTTCTTT
NA,TRBV29-1,TRBJ2-7,few,CSVDTPGVGEQYF,TGCAGCGTTGATACCCCAGGGGTGGGCGAGCAGTACTTC
NA,TRBV15,TRBJ2-7,NA,CATSRGVSGIYEQYF,TGTGCCACCAGCAGAGGCGTCTCTGGGATCTACGAGCAGTACTTC
TRBD2,TRBV7-2,TRBJ2-5,NA,CASSLDGTSGGKTQYF,TGTGCCAGCAGCTTAGATGGGACTAGCGGGGGAAAGACCCAGTACTTC
NA,TRBV2,TRBJ2-7,NA,CASSSTAYEQYF,TGTGCCAGCAGCTCGACAGCCTACGAGCAGTACTTC
NA,TRBV29-1,TRBJ1-5,NA,CSVGGGSNQPQHF,TGCAGCGTAGGGGGTGGGAGCAATCAGCCCCAGCATTTT
TRBD1,TRBV4-1,TRBJ1-1,NA,CASSLWTGTMNTEAFF,TGCGCCAGCAGCTTGTGGACAGGAACCATGAACACTGAAGCTTTCTTT
TRBD1,TRBV23-1,TRBJ2-7,NA,CASSTGDLDYEQYF,TGCGCCAGCAGCACAGGGGATTTGGACTACGAGCAGTACTTC
NA,TRBV29-1,TRBJ2-1,NA,CSVFRDDSYNEQFF,TGCAGCGTTTTCCGGGACGACTCCTACAATGAGCAGTTCTTC
TRBD2,TRBV29-1,TRBJ2-5,few,CSVRFSGGVGTQYF,TGCAGCGTTCGATTTAGCGGGGGGGTTGGGACCCAGTACTTC
NA,TRBV30,TRBJ1-6,NA,CAWSNGLDGNSPLHF,TGTGCCTGGAGTAACGGTTTAGACGGCAATTCACCCCTCCACTTT
NA,TRBV5-1,TRBJ2-7,NA,CASSLNPDPYEQYF,TGCGCCAGCAGCTTAAATCCTGACCCCTACGAGCAGTACTTC
NA,TRBV5-6,TRBJ1-6,NA,CASSYRAARSPLHF,TGTGCCAGCAGCTACCGAGCGGCGAGATCACCCCTCCACTTT
NA,TRBV2,TRBJ2-7,NA,CASGGQSSYEQYF,TGTGCCAGCGGCGGTCAAAGCTCCTACGAGCAGTACTTC
TRBD2,TRBV30,TRBJ2-3,NA,CAWNKRGSTDTQYF,TGTGCCTGGAACAAGCGGGGAAGCACAGATACGCAGTATTTT
NA,TRBV25-1,TRBJ1-2,NA,CASSEPGYYGYTF,TGTGCCAGCAGTGAACCGGGGTACTATGGCTACACCTTC
NA,TRBV29-1,TRBJ2-7,few,CSVDNSYEQYF,TGCAGCGTTGACAACAGCTACGAGCAGTACTTC
NA,TRBV29-1,TRBJ1-4,NA,CSVPGAANEKLFF,TGCAGCGTCCCGGGGGCGGCTAATGAAAAACTGTTTTTT
NA,TRBV7-9,TRBJ1-5,NA,CASSLEGYNQPQHF,TGTGCCAGCAGCTTAGAGGGATACAATCAGCCCCAGCATTTT
NA,TRBV7-6,TRBJ2-5,NA,CASSLSGAETQYF,TGTGCCAGCAGCTTGTCCGGGGCGGAGACCCAGTACTTC
TRBD1,TRBV5-1,TRBJ2-7,NA,CASSLGVPGGYEQYF,TGCGCCAGCAGCTTGGGGGTGCCAGGGGGCTACGAGCAGTACTTC
NA,TRBV23-1,TRBJ1-2,NA,CASSQGPRRGSGYTF,TGCGCCAGCAGTCAAGGGCCCAGGAGGGGCTCTGGCTACACCTTC
TRBD1,TRBV5-1,TRBJ2-7,NA,CASSLTGGQGEQYF,TGCGCCAGCAGCTTGACAGGGGGCCAAGGCGAGCAGTACTTC
NA,TRBV5-4,TRBJ2-5,NA,CASSLGLSQETQYF,TGTGCCAGCAGCTTGGGCTTGTCTCAAGAGACCCAGTACTTC
NA,TRBV19,TRBJ1-1,few,CASGPHNPSTEAFF,TGTGCCAGCGGCCCTCACAACCCCAGCACTGAAGCTTTCTTT
TRBD1,TRBV29-1,TRBJ1-2,once,CSVDGTGSGYTF,TGCAGCGTTGACGGGACAGGGAGCGGCTACACCTTC
NA,TRBV11-2,TRBJ1-2,NA,CASSPTDGNYGYTF,TGTGCCAGCAGCCCGACGGACGGTAACTATGGCTACACCTTC
TRBD1,TRBV5-5,TRBJ2-5,NA,CASSSTGGETQYF,TGTGCCAGCAGCTCCACAGGGGGGGAGACCCAGTACTTC